One and the same sample provided the 16 T cell receptor beta chains below, sequenced in a study of technical replicates of blood from several donors. The repertoire was sequenced with immunoSEQ multiplex PCR; TCRdb's copy has only in-frame clones and lacks some. The table lists about 100,000 clones, 85% to 95% of them singletons, with almost 0.35% in the top ten. The specimen was T cells isolated from PBMCs. The receptor source for this set is a human donor in good health.

The chain couples TRBV2 to TRBJ2-7, with 10 bases that match TRBD2. V gave up 9 bases and J gave up 1 base; unmatched junction bases: 21. Germline V gene lookup returns CDR1 SNHLY and CDR2 FYNNEI. This CDR3 contains 19 residues. The chain's CDR3 is CASNEAPSGRVLLSYEQYF. Here the CDR3 DNA reads TGTGCCAGTAACGAAGCCCCTAGCGGGAGAGTTCTCCTGTCCTACGAGCAGTACTTC.

V gene TRBV5-6 combines with J gene TRBJ2-1; tentatively, D is TRBD1 (5 bases). With 5 bases removed from V and 3 bases from J, the gap between germline ends came to 18 bases. The CDR3 consists of 16 residues. Germline loops: CDR1 SGHDT, CDR2 YYEEEE. The CDR3: CASSRIDRMLYNEQFF. In nucleotides, the CDR3 is TGTGCCAGCAGTCGTATCGACAGAATGCTCTACAATGAGCAGTTCTTC.

Turning to this clone: An end of the junction does not agree with germline; a read error may underlie this. The V and J genes are TRBV18 and TRBJ1-3; 8 bases are a match to TRBD1. The germline CDR1 and CDR2 sequences are KGHSH and LQKENI. The CDR3 covers 14 residues. The CDR3 region is CASSPQGDGNTIYF. The CDR3 DNA reads TGTGCCAGCTCCCCACAGGGGGACGGAAACACCATATATTTT.

The chain carries TRBV7-2 and TRBJ1-1, with 7 bases identical to TRBD1. The V and J ends lost 5 bases and 5 bases, in that order; junction bases with no gene match: 14. Germline assignment: CDR1 SGHTA and CDR2 FQGNSA. CDR3 length equals 16 residues. CDR3 bases: TGTGCCAGCAGCCTACGGGCCGACAGGGTGGGGACTGAAGCTTTCTTT. Its protein is CASSLRADRVGTEAFF.

V usage is TRBV14 and J usage is TRBJ2-7, with D possibly being TRBD1 (5 bases). The CDR3 runs 12 residues. Germline assignment: CDR1 SGHDN and CDR2 FVKESK. V gave up 4 bases and J gave up 4 bases, with 8 bases separating them. CDR3 coding DNA: TGTGCCAGCAGCCTGCAGGGATACGAGCAGTACTTC. Amino acids: CASSLQGYEQYF.

V gene TRBV28 combines with J gene TRBJ2-5, with a weak D call TRBD2 (7 bases). V was shortened by 4 bases and J by 5 bases, with 17 bases between the two germline ends. Germline V gene data show CDR1 as MDHEN and CDR2 as SYDVKM. The length of the CDR3 is 15 residues. The CDR3 DNA sequence: TGTGCCAGCAGTTACCCCGAGGGGGGGCCGGAGACCCAGTACTTC. Translated, it gives CASSYPEGGPETQYF.

The chain combines TRBV7-8 with TRBJ2-7, with 7 bases matching TRBD1. V dropped 2 bases and J dropped 3; count of bases not matched to a gene: 4. CDR1 SGHVS and CDR2 FQNEAQ come from the germline V gene. The CDR3 runs to 14 residues. CDR3 sequence: CASSLTGTVYEQYF. CDR3 bases: TGTGCCAGCAGCTTAACCGGGACAGTCTACGAGCAGTACTTC. The full variable domain, in which reference TRBV7-8 and TRBJ2-7 provide the parts outside the CDR3, is GAGVSQSPRYKVAKRGQDVALRCDPISGHVSLFWYQQALGQGPEFLTYFQNEAQLDKSGLPSDRFFAERPEGSVSTLKIQRTQQEDSAVYLCASSLTGTVYEQYFGPGTRLTVT.

CDR3 residues: CASSYRTGGAGELFF. CDR3 coding DNA: TGTGCCAGCAGTTACCGGACAGGGGGTGCCGGGGAGCTGTTTTTT. V gene TRBV6-5 combines with J gene TRBJ2-2; 10 bases map to TRBD1. The germline V gene has CDR1 MNHEY and CDR2 SVGAGI. With V trimmed by 2 bases and J by 6 bases, 3 bases remained unmatched. The CDR3 has 15 amino acids.

The J gene is TRBJ2-3, the V gene TRBV5-5; possibly TRBD2 for D (5 bases). This CDR3 spans 15 amino acids. Trimming removed 4 bases at V and 4 bases at J, with 16 bases between. Germline lookup yields CDR1 SGHKS and CDR2 YYEKEE (reference sequence). The CDR3 loop reads CASSPLLVDPDTQYF. DNA for the CDR3: TGTGCCAGCAGCCCCCTACTAGTCGACCCAGATACGCAGTATTTT.

This sequence joins TRBV6-5 and TRBJ2-1, with 11 positions matching TRBD2. V was pared by 6 bases and J by 7 bases, with 8 bases of the junction left unmatched. The germline gives CDR1 MNHEY, CDR2 SVGAGI. This CDR3 region has 15 residues. In DNA form, the CDR3 reads TGTGCCAGCAGGTCTACTAGCGGGAGAAAAAATGAGCAGTTCTTC. This gives the protein CASRSTSGRKNEQFF.

The gene calls are TRBV4-3 and TRBJ1-2; possibly TRBD1 for D (6 bases). There are 17 residues in the CDR3. Between the trimmed V and J ends, which lost 0 bases and 0 bases, there was a span of 14 bases. CDR1 and CDR2 (germline): LGHNA, YSLEER. DNA of the CDR3: TGCGCCAGCAGCCAAGACCGGCTTGGGGGCTCTAACTATGGCTACACCTTC. This gives the protein CASSQDRLGGSNYGYTF.

The chain is built from TRBV11-2 and TRBJ2-7, with a tentative D call TRBD1 (6 bases). The germline gives CDR1 SGHAT, CDR2 FQNNGV. Trimming took 5 bases from V and 0 from J, leaving 14 bases between them. The CDR3 covers 15 residues. This CDR3 reads CASSRNRDSSYEQYF. The CDR3 region has the DNA TGTGCCAGCAGCAGAAACAGGGATAGCTCCTACGAGCAGTACTTC.

V usage is TRBV6-6 and J usage is TRBJ2-1, with D unresolved. The V gene's germline CDR1 is MNHNY and CDR2 SVGAGI (reference sequence). The ends were cut back, 10 bases at V and 8 bases at J, with 15 bases in the middle. CDR3 length: 12 amino acids. The CDR3 nucleotides read TGTGCCACCCTTAGCTATGGCCATGAGCAGTTCTTC. Translating it yields CATLSYGHEQFF.

The CDR3 is CAVGSSYEQYF. In DNA form, the CDR3 reads TGTGCCGTCGGGAGCTCCTACGAGCAGTACTTC. The chain joins TRBV27 to TRBJ2-7, with a weak D call TRBD2 (6 bases). This CDR3 is built from 11 residues. V was shortened by 11 bases and J by 0 bases, with 8 bases between the two germline ends. Germline-derived CDR1 and CDR2 are MNHEY and SMNVEV (reference sequence).

In this sample, this clone turned up once. The J gene is TRBJ1-1, the V gene TRBV6-5; possibly TRBD1 for D (5 bases). The V end lost 6 bases, the J end lost 5 bases, and 16 bases lay between the germline ends. This CDR3 contains 14 residues. CDR1 and CDR2 (germline): MNHEY, SVGAGI. Here the CDR3 DNA reads TGTGCCAGCAGCACCAATTCAGGGTTTACTGAAGCTTTCTTT. Its protein product is CASSTNSGFTEAFF.

The gene calls are TRBV7-8 and TRBJ2-1; 8 bases are a match to TRBD2. Germline CDR1 SGHVS, CDR2 FQNEAQ. This CDR3 has 14 amino acids. V lost 3 bases, J lost 5 bases, and 3 bases stayed unmatched. The CDR3 loop reads CASSFERGNNEQFF. The CDR3, as DNA: TGTGCCAGCAGCTTTGAGCGGGGGAACAATGAGCAGTTCTTC.